This TCR beta chain was identified during a study of blood T cell repertoires in COVID-19. At the level of the study: Sources were T cells, B-cell-depleted T cells, or PBMCs; the material itself was cDNA or gDNA.

There are 16 residues in the CDR3. Germline values: CDR1 SGHNT, CDR2 YYREEE (reference sequence). The ends were cut back, 3 bases at V and 2 bases at J, with 17 bases in the middle. Libraries were prepared by immunoSEQ multiplex PCR; TCRdb keeps only in-frame clonotypes and omits some of them. The data hold 40,000 to 60,000 clones, with about 86% observed a single time. The TCR comes from a man aged 40-55 years with active COVID-19. The gene calls are TRBV5-4 and TRBJ1-1, with a weak D call TRBD1 (6 bases). The sequenced sample was peripheral blood. The CDR3 region is CASSWGSGDTNTEAFF. The CDR3 DNA reads TGTGCCAGCAGCTGGGGATCCGGGGACACCAACACTGAAGCTTTCTTT.